The sequence of this TCR beta chain was determined in a study of cytomegalovirus exposure and HLA in healthy donors. Study observations and caveats: The presence/absence work took it that sequencing depth was about the same across donors. It was in a later analysis that TCR association rates were seen to vary by HLA locus, highest for DRB1 and lowest for HLA-C. Upon later analysis, HLA-associated TCR beta chains proved more clonally expanded than other, equally common chains.

Primers for the PCR totalled 60 Vbeta and 13 Jbeta. Sequencing was performed with immunoSEQ multiplex PCR; in TCRdb, only in-frame clones are kept and a portion is missing. Among roughly 150,000 clones listed, roughly 80% were seen once. Details on this clone: What it binds is unknown.

This CDR3 is 13 amino acids long. Germline V lookup: CDR1 SGHRS, CDR2 YFSETQ. Trimming removed 4 bases from V and 5 bases from J; junction bases left unmatched: 5. Sequencing was done on a sample of PBMCs. The chain recombines TRBV5-1 with TRBJ1-1; the match to TRBD1 covers 7 bases. The sequence was obtained from a man between 18 and 35 years old in good health and CMV-seropositive. The CDR3 DNA sequence: TGCGCCAGCAGCCTATACAGGGGTACTGAAGCTTTCTTT. It translates to CASSLYRGTEAFF.